Presented here are 12 T cell receptor beta chains from one specimen sequenced in a study of T cells in women clearing cervical HPV infection. The assay was immunoSEQ multiplex PCR, and TCRdb's table has in-frame clones only and misses some. The table gives tens of thousands of clones; the top ten clones make up approximately 20% of it. Sequencing used blood buffy coat. Source of these receptors: a woman aged 18 to 75 with a cervical HPV16 infection that either progressed to CIN3+ or cleared (not recorded which).

About this clone: The CDR3 end falls 3 residues outside the read, so it is completed with the germline J gene. The V gene is TRBV2, the J gene TRBJ1-5, with D tentatively TRBD1 (6 bases). The CDR3 contains 13 residues. Germline assignment: CDR1 SNHLY and CDR2 FYNNEI. V lost 6 bases, J lost 3 bases, and 9 bases lay in between. The DNA read from the CDR3 is TGTGCCAGCAGAGGACAGATCAATCAGCCC. This sequence encodes CASRGQINQP. In full, the CDR3 is CASRGQINQPQHF. The full variable domain, in which reference TRBV2 and TRBJ1-5 provide the parts outside the CDR3, is EPEVTQTPSHQVTQMGQEVILRCVPISNHLYFYWYRQILGQKVEFLVSFYNNEISEKSEIFDDQFSVERPDGSNFTLKIRSTKLEDSAMYFCASRGQINQPQHFGDGTRLSIL.

As for this clone: The read falls 3 residues short of the CDR3 end, and the missing part is taken from the germline J gene. The chain links TRBV30 to TRBJ2-5; D might be TRBD1 or TRBD2, each matching 7 bases. Germline V lookup: CDR1 GTSNPN, CDR2 SVGIG (reference sequence). Between the trimmed V and J ends, which lost 4 bases and 6 bases, there was a span of 15 bases. The CDR3 totals 13 residues. Incomplete CDR3 DNA: TGTGCCTGGACGGTGGGAGGGGGCCAGACC. Its protein is CAWTVGGGQT. The CDR3, in full, reads CAWTVGGGQTQYF.

A remark on this clone: The DNA ends 3 residues before the CDR3 does, and the rest of the CDR3 is filled in from the germline J gene. The chain is built from TRBV15 and TRBJ1-1; D call uncertain. CDR3 length equals 13 residues. CDR1 LNHNV and CDR2 YYDKDF come from the germline V gene (reference sequence). V was pared by 3 bases and J by 6 bases, with 11 bases between. The CDR3 DNA, read in part, is TGTGCCACCAGCAGCTTAGGGTTTGCTGAA. Translation gives CATSSLGFAE. The full CDR3 protein reads CATSSLGFAEAFF.

On this clone: The read stops 3 residues short of the end of the CDR3; the missing end is completed from the germline J gene. The chain uses TRBV19 and TRBJ2-1; the D is unclear. CDR1 is LNHDA, CDR2 SQIVND, per germline (reference sequence). The CDR3 runs to 12 residues. Trimming took 3 bases from V and 4 from J, leaving 4 bases between them. The CDR3 is CASSIGYNEQFF. Incomplete CDR3 DNA: TGTGCCAGTAGTATCGGGTACAATGAG.

As for this clone: The read stops 3 residues short of the end of the CDR3; the missing end is completed from the germline J gene. The chain is built from TRBV18 and TRBJ1-2, with a weak D call TRBD1 (5 bases). Germline lookup yields CDR1 KGHSH and CDR2 LQKENI. This CDR3 comprises 16 residues. Partial CDR3 DNA: TGTGCCAGCTCACCGTCGGGGGTCCCGGGCACAGATACC. Its translation: CASSPSGVPGTDT. The full CDR3 reads CASSPSGVPGTDTYTF.

CDR3 in amino acids: CSASYRGGGYTF. CDR3 DNA, as far as it was read: TGCAGTGCTAGCTACAGGGGCGGAGGC. The chain joins TRBV20-1 to TRBJ1-2; the match to TRBD1 covers 7 bases. The read gets to within 3 residues of the CDR3 end, and the germline J gene fills in the rest. Germline V gene lookup returns CDR1 DFQATT and CDR2 SNEGSKA (reference sequence). The CDR3 loop spans 12 amino acids.

With respect to this clone: The read terminates 3 residues before the CDR3 end, so the remaining end is supplied by the germline J gene. This chain connects TRBV6-2 or TRBV6-3 to TRBJ2-3; 7 bases are shared with TRBD2. The CDR3 extends over 14 amino acids. The germline V gene encodes CDR1 MNHEY and CDR2 SVGEGT. The sequenced part of the CDR3 DNA is TGTGCCAGCAGATGGGACTATCAACAAGAGACG. Encoded protein: CASRWDYQQET. The whole CDR3 protein is CASRWDYQQETQYF.

On this clone: From the germline J gene comes the end of the CDR3, since the read stops 3 residues before it. The chain links TRBV2 to TRBJ1-2; a possible D gene is TRBD1 (5 bases). Germline CDR1 reads SNHLY; CDR2 reads FYNNEI. The ends were cut back, 2 bases at V and 3 bases at J, with 10 bases in the middle. The CDR3 sequence is 14 residues long. The CDR3 loop reads CASSESRDYYGYTF. The part of the CDR3 DNA that was read is TGTGCCAGCAGTGAATCCAGGGATTACTATGGC.

On this clone itself: The read ends 3 residues shy of where the CDR3 ends; the end is completed using the germline J gene. The chain uses TRBV2 and TRBJ2-3; no clear D. The CDR3 sequence is 11 residues long. Trimming pared 8 bases from V and 7 bases from J, leaving 10 bases between. Germline V gives CDR1 SNHLY, CDR2 FYNNEI. The CDR3 DNA, read in part, is TGTGCCAGCTATTTTGCGAATACG. As protein: CASYFANT. Given in full, the CDR3 is CASYFANTQYF. The entire variable domain, with the rest obtained from reference TRBV2 and TRBJ2-3, is as follows: EPEVTQTPSHQVTQMGQEVILRCVPISNHLYFYWYRQILGQKVEFLVSFYNNEISEKSEIFDDQFSVERPDGSNFTLKIRSTKLEDSAMYFCASYFANTQYFGPGTRLTVL.

Details on this clone: The read halts 3 residues ahead of the CDR3 end, with the missing end drawn from the germline J gene. This rearrangement joins TRBV20-1 to TRBJ1-5; possibly TRBD1 for D (5 bases). V was shortened by 0 bases and J by 2 bases, with 11 bases between the two germline ends. Germline V gene data show CDR1 as DFQATT and CDR2 as SNEGSKA (reference sequence). CDR3 length equals 15 residues. CDR3: CSARDHRRGNQPQHF. The sequenced part of the CDR3 DNA is TGCAGTGCTAGAGACCACAGGAGAGGCAATCAGCCC.

CDR3 in amino acids: CASSIDPTGWDGYTF. The sequenced CDR3 bases are TGTGCCAGTAGTATAGATCCGACAGGGTGGGACGGC. The rearrangement links TRBV19 to TRBJ1-2; TRBD1 matches at 7 bases. The read ends 3 residues before the CDR3 terminus; that terminus is restored from the germline J gene. From germline, CDR1 is LNHDA and CDR2 SQIVND (reference sequence). This CDR3 is 15 amino acids long.

Remarks on this clone: The CDR3 goes on 3 residues after the read ends, and that part is filled in from the germline J gene. This chain connects TRBV20-1 to TRBJ2-7, with TRBD1 matching 9 bases. This CDR3 comprises 12 residues. Germline loops: CDR1 DFQATT, CDR2 SNEGSKA (reference sequence). V dropped 3 bases and J dropped 6; count of bases not matched to a gene: 3. The DNA read from the CDR3 is TGCAGTGCTAGTGGGACAGGGCCCGAG. This translates into CSASGTGPE. The CDR3 as a whole reads CSASGTGPEQYF.